The clone carrying this TCR beta chain was counted at least ten times. TCRdb itself ran the 5' RACE reads through MiXCR, one entry per CDR3 protein. The repertoire holds roughly 120,000 distinct CDR3 sequences, with less than 15% as singletons. The data originate from a study of spatial heterogeneity in lung cancer. Study-level information: Alpha-chain detections were consistently fewer than beta-chain detections among the sequences.

Described time point: blood at routine non-recurrence follow-up after resection. Without sorting, whole RNA was sequenced from tumor, nontumor lung or frozen PBMC. The junction had 3 bases not matched to a gene; V was cut back by 2 bases and J by 11 bases. The CDR3 loop spans 12 amino acids. Germline V gene sequence: CDR1 MDHEN, CDR2 SYDVKM. The sample here was PBMCs, taken at follow-up. The clonotype originates from a male donor with early-stage non-small cell lung cancer. This chain links TRBV28 with TRBJ2-1; 7 bases agree with TRBD1. CDR3 DNA: TGTGCCAGCAGTTTAGCGGACAGGCAGCAGTTCTTC. Protein sequence: CASSLADRQQFF.